The 18 T cell receptor beta chains below come from one sample, sequenced in a study of blood T cell repertoires in COVID-19. Here immunoSEQ multiplex PCR was the method, and the copy in TCRdb shows in-frame clones only, minus some. The table has about 250,000 clones, approximately 86% seen once; the top ten hold about 6.9%. The sample comprised PBMCs or T cells enriched from blood (not recorded which). The origin of the receptors is a woman aged 25 to 39 with acute COVID-19.

The rearrangement uses TRBV29-1 and TRBJ1-2; D remains ambiguous. This CDR3 has 12 residues. V was pared by 6 bases and J by 3 bases, with 11 bases between. CDR1 and CDR2 (germline): SQVTM, ANQGSEA. DNA for the CDR3: TGCAGCGTGGACTCCCAGGACTATGGCTACACCTTC. Translated: CSVDSQDYGYTF.

The rearrangement uses TRBV2 and TRBJ1-1; 7 bases match TRBD1. Per the germline V gene, CDR1 is SNHLY and CDR2 is FYNNEI. The ends lost 5 bases at V and 1 base at J; junction bases unmatched: 4. This CDR3 is built from 14 residues. The CDR3 spells CASSYTGANTEAFF. CDR3 DNA sequence: TGTGCCAGCAGTTATACAGGGGCGAACACTGAAGCTTTCTTT. Full variable domain (missing parts from reference TRBV2 and TRBJ1-1): EPEVTQTPSHQVTQMGQEVILRCVPISNHLYFYWYRQILGQKVEFLVSFYNNEISEKSEIFDDQFSVERPDGSNFTLKIRSTKLEDSAMYFCASSYTGANTEAFFGQGTRLTVV.

The J gene is TRBJ1-5, the V gene TRBV6-5, with D possibly matching TRBD1 (6 bases). Per germline, CDR1 MNHEY and CDR2 SVGAGI. There are 15 residues in the CDR3. V lost 6 bases to trimming and J lost 0 bases, with 12 bases between them. The CDR3 DNA reads TGTGCCAGCAGGGTAGGACAGCATAGCAATCAGCCCCAGCATTTT. It encodes CASRVGQHSNQPQHF.

The chain uses TRBV5-6 and TRBJ1-4; possible D gene TRBD1, 6 bases. The CDR3 spans 16 residues. Germline-derived CDR1 and CDR2 are SGHDT and YYEEEE. Trimming removed 1 base at V and 4 bases at J, with 14 bases between. The CDR3: CASSLTGSAFNEKLFF. The CDR3 region has the DNA TGTGCCAGCAGCTTGACAGGGTCGGCGTTTAATGAAAAACTGTTTTTT.

This clone is a singleton in its sample. The rearrangement links TRBV7-9 to TRBJ1-1; no reliable D call. The V gene's germline CDR1 is SEHNR and CDR2 FQNEAQ (reference sequence). With 6 bases removed from V and 3 bases from J, the gap between germline ends came to 14 bases. The CDR3 length is 14 residues. CDR3 DNA: TGTGCCAGCAGTCCCAGTCGGGGTGACACTGAAGCTTTCTTT. Residues: CASSPSRGDTEAFF.

The genes are TRBV14 and TRBJ2-1; D gene ambiguous. This CDR3 comprises 11 residues. CDR1 and CDR2 from the germline V gene are SGHDN and FVKESK. V was shortened by 5 bases and J by 13 bases, with 12 bases between the two germline ends. The CDR3 bases are TGTGCCAGCAGCAATCGGGTGTCACAGTTCTTC. Translation gives CASSNRVSQFF.

The chain carries TRBV19 and TRBJ2-1; TRBD2 is a possible D gene (5 bases). Per the germline V gene, CDR1 is LNHDA and CDR2 is SQIVND (reference sequence). V was shortened by 11 bases and J by 0 bases, with 17 bases between the two germline ends. This CDR3 has 15 residues. The CDR3 reads CASKESGRSYNEQFF. The CDR3 nucleotides read TGTGCCTCTAAGGAGAGCGGACGCTCCTACAATGAGCAGTTCTTC.

The J gene is TRBJ2-5, the V gene TRBV6-1; D possibly corresponds to TRBD1 (5 bases). Germline V CDR1 and CDR2: MNHNS, SASEGT. Trimming removed 2 bases at V and 5 bases at J, with 12 bases between. This CDR3 comprises 14 residues. CDR3 residues: CASSEIGRDETQYF. The CDR3 DNA follows: TGTGCCAGCAGTGAAATCGGCAGGGATGAGACCCAGTACTTC.

The chain links TRBV9 to TRBJ2-1, with 7 positions matching TRBD1. The V and J ends lost 0 bases and 7 bases, in that order; junction bases with no gene match: 4. Germline V gene data show CDR1 as SGDLS and CDR2 as YYNGEE. The CDR3 totals 14 residues. CDR3 sequence (DNA): TGTGCCAGCAGCGTAGTGTCAGGGGGAAATGAGCAGTTCTTC. As protein: CASSVVSGGNEQFF. Full variable domain (outside the CDR3, taken from reference TRBV9 and TRBJ2-1): DSGVTQTPKHLITATGQRVTLRCSPRSGDLSVYWYQQSLDQGLQFLIQYYNGEERAKGNILERFSAQQFPDLHSELNLSSLELGDSALYFCASSVVSGGNEQFFGPGTRLTVL.

The chain uses TRBV4-1 and TRBJ1-2; 11 bases are shared with TRBD1. This CDR3 comprises 15 residues. V gave up 4 bases and J gave up 8 bases; unmatched junction bases: 9. Germline V gives CDR1 MGHRA, CDR2 YSYEKL. CDR3 DNA: TGCGCCAGCAGCCCTGGACAGGGGGCGCGGTTGGGCTACACCTTC. This encodes CASSPGQGARLGYTF.

The chain joins TRBV19 to TRBJ1-5, with D unclear. CDR3 length: 12 amino acids. With 6 bases removed from V and 5 bases from J, the gap between germline ends came to 8 bases. The germline V gene has CDR1 LNHDA and CDR2 SQIVND (reference sequence). In DNA, the CDR3 is TGTGCCAGTAGCGAGAGGGATCAGCCCCAGCATTTT. It specifies CASSERDQPQHF.

The chain employs TRBV30 and TRBJ2-1; 9 bases line up with TRBD2. Germline V lookup: CDR1 GTSNPN, CDR2 SVGIG (reference sequence). This CDR3 is 13 amino acids long. The CDR3 loop is CATPRGGRDEQFF. In nucleotides, the CDR3 is TGTGCGACTCCGCGGGGGGGCCGAGATGAGCAGTTCTTC.

The CDR3 spells CASSSPDSTSGIQFF. CDR3 bases: TGCGCCAGCAGTTCCCCGGACAGCACTAGCGGGATACAGTTCTTC. The chain uses TRBV5-1 and TRBJ2-1, with 10 bases identical to TRBD2. Germline CDR1 reads SGHRS; CDR2 reads YFSETQ. V was pared by 5 bases and J by 13 bases, with 15 bases of the junction left unmatched. This CDR3 is built from 15 residues.

The chain recombines TRBV9 with TRBJ1-3; TRBD1 matches 7 bases. This CDR3 has 21 residues. The germline CDR1 and CDR2 sequences are SGDLS and YYNGEE. V shed 4 bases, J shed 0 bases, and the junction held 22 bases outside the gene matches. The CDR3 here is CASSRDVQGSHLTYSGNTIYF. CDR3 nucleotides: TGTGCCAGCAGCCGAGACGTACAGGGGTCCCACCTAACTTACTCTGGAAACACCATATATTTT.

This rearrangement joins TRBV7-3 to TRBJ2-5, with D possibly matching TRBD1 (6 bases). V lost 5 bases, J lost 5 bases, and 12 bases lay in between. The length of the CDR3 is 13 residues. Germline lookup yields CDR1 SGHTA and CDR2 FQGTGA. The CDR3 region has the DNA TGTGCCAGCAGCGGGACACCCCTGGAGACCCAGTACTTC. Amino acid sequence: CASSGTPLETQYF.

CDR3 sequence reads: CASSQRFRDSPLHF. Written as DNA, the CDR3 is TGTGCCAGCAGCCAGAGGTTTCGGGATTCACCCCTCCACTTT. The rearrangement joins TRBV14 to TRBJ1-6; D remains unclear. CDR1 and CDR2 from the germline V gene are SGHDN and FVKESK. V gave up 3 bases and J gave up 8 bases, with 11 bases separating them. There are 14 residues in the CDR3.

This chain links TRBV19 with TRBJ2-2, with 11 bases aligning to TRBD2. This CDR3 region has 18 residues. V lost 4 bases, J lost 2 bases, and 9 bases stayed unmatched. Germline CDR1 is LNHDA and CDR2 is SQIVND (reference sequence). CDR3 bases: TGTGCCAGTAGTACCCTTCATGGACTAGCGGGTAACACCGGGGAGCTGTTTTTT. This translates into CASSTLHGLAGNTGELFF.

V is TRBV5-4 and J is TRBJ2-7, with 7 bases fitting TRBD1. In germline, CDR1 is SGHNT, CDR2 YYREEE (reference sequence). V was pared by 2 bases and J by 5 bases, with 4 bases of the junction left unmatched. The CDR3 sequence is 13 residues long. The CDR3 here is CASSLDRAHEQYF. In DNA form, the CDR3 reads TGTGCCAGCAGCTTAGACAGGGCCCACGAGCAGTACTTC.